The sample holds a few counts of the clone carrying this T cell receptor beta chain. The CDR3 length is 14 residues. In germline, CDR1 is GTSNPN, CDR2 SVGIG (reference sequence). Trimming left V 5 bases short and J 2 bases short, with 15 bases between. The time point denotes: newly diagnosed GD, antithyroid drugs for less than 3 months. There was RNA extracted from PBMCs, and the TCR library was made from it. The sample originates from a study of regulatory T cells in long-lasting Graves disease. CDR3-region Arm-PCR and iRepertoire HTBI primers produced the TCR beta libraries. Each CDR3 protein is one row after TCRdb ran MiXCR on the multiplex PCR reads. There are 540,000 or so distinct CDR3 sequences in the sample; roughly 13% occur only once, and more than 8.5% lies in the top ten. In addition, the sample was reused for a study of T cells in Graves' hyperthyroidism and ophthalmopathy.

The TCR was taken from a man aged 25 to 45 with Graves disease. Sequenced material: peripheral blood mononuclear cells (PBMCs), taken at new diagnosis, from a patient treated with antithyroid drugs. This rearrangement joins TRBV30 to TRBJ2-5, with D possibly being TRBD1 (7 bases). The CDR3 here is CAWGGTVIQETQYF. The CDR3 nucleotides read TGTGCCTGGGGGGGGACAGTAATACAAGAGACCCAGTACTTC. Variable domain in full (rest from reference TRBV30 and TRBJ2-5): SQTIHQWPATLVQPVGSPLSLECTVEGTSNPNLYWYRQAAGRGLQLLFYSVGIGQISSEVPQNLSASRPQDRQFILSSKKLLLSDSGFYLCAWGGTVIQETQYFGPGTRLLVL.